Shown below are 13 T cell receptor beta chains from a single sample sequenced in a study of cytomegalovirus exposure and HLA in healthy donors. Clones were sequenced by immunoSEQ multiplex PCR, and TCRdb holds only the in-frame ones, with some missing. The table lists more than 45,000 clones, 75% to 90% of them singletons. Sample: PBMCs. The receptor source for this set is a woman in her late teens or twenties in good health and CMV-seronegative.

This chain links TRBV28 with TRBJ2-5; 10 bases map to TRBD2. Germline CDR1 reads MDHEN; CDR2 reads SYDVKM. V was pared by 3 bases and J by 5 bases, with 6 bases of the junction left unmatched. This CDR3 spans 15 amino acids. The CDR3 spells CASSLGLAGVETQYF. CDR3 nucleotides: TGTGCCAGCAGTTTGGGTCTAGCGGGAGTTGAGACCCAGTACTTC.

This clone was recorded once. The genes are TRBV5-1 and TRBJ2-7; weak D call: TRBD1 (5 bases). CDR1 and CDR2 (germline): SGHRS, YFSETQ. Trimming shortened V by 0 bases and J by 6 bases, and 10 bases separated the two germline ends. This CDR3 has 13 amino acids. As DNA, the CDR3 is TGCGCCAGCAGCTTGGGTACAGGCCCCGAGCAGTACTTC. Translated, it gives CASSLGTGPEQYF.

The chain couples TRBV21-1 to TRBJ1-5. TRBV21-1 is noted as a pseudogene. CDR3 length: 14 amino acids. The CDR3 nucleotides are TGTGCCAGGAAGAGGCGGTTTAGCAATCAGCCCCAGCATTTT. Translating gives CARKRRFSNQPQHF.

The gene calls are TRBV30 and TRBJ2-5; no reliable D call. V was shortened by 5 bases and J by 0 bases, with 10 bases between the two germline ends. The CDR3 has 13 residues. From germline, CDR1 is GTSNPN and CDR2 SVGIG (reference sequence). CDR3 sequence (DNA): TGTGCCTGGGGGCCGGCCTACCAAGAGACCCAGTACTTC. Translation gives CAWGPAYQETQYF.

This clone has only one observation. V gene TRBV29-1 combines with J gene TRBJ2-3; D is perhaps TRBD2 (5 bases). The CDR3 sequence is 15 residues long. Trimming left V 0 bases short and J 0 bases short, with 10 bases between. CDR1 is SQVTM, CDR2 ANQGSEA, per germline. The CDR3 loop is CSVEDPGGSTDTQYF. CDR3 DNA sequence: TGCAGCGTTGAAGATCCAGGCGGGAGCACAGATACGCAGTATTTT.

The CDR3 here is CAWDYKSADTQYF. In nucleotides, the CDR3 is TGTGCCTGGGACTACAAGTCCGCAGATACGCAGTATTTT. The V call is TRBV30, the J call TRBJ2-3; a weak D match, TRBD2 (5 bases). The CDR3 spans 13 residues. Trimming cost V 5 bases and J 4 bases, with 13 bases left between them. CDR1 is GTSNPN, CDR2 SVGIG, per germline (reference sequence).

This clone appeared once. The V and J genes are TRBV7-8 and TRBJ1-6; 7 bases fit TRBD1. The V and J ends lost 5 bases and 8 bases, in that order; junction bases with no gene match: 9. Germline V gene sequence: CDR1 SGHVS, CDR2 FQNEAQ. The CDR3 runs to 15 residues. CDR3 sequence reads: CASSPRQGPDSPLHF. DNA of the CDR3: TGTGCCAGCAGCCCTCGACAGGGTCCGGATTCACCCCTCCACTTT.

Regarding this clone: The junction differs from germline at one of its ends, possibly a read error. V usage is TRBV7-8 and J usage is TRBJ2-1; D possibly corresponds to TRBD2 (6 bases). Germline V gene lookup returns CDR1 SGHVS and CDR2 FQNEAQ. This CDR3 is built from 12 residues. For the CDR3, the DNA is TGTGCCAGCAGCTTAGAGCCGGGGGAGAGGATCTTC. Its translation is CASSLEPGERIF.

The V call is TRBV9, the J call TRBJ2-1, with 7 bases identical to TRBD2. The CDR3 spans 16 residues. Trimming took 0 bases from V and 8 from J; bases not matched to a gene: 11. Germline CDR1 SGDLS, CDR2 YYNGEE. This CDR3 reads CASSVERGRSIDEQFF. Written as DNA, the CDR3 is TGTGCCAGCAGCGTAGAGCGGGGAAGATCCATAGATGAGCAGTTCTTC.

The chain uses TRBV7-6 and TRBJ1-1; D is ambiguous. Germline CDR1 is SGHVS and CDR2 is FNYEAQ. The CDR3 has 13 residues. Trimming shortened V by 5 bases and J by 1 base, and 8 bases separated the two germline ends. In nucleotides, the CDR3 is TGTGCCAGCAGCCTGAGTTGGAACACTGAAGCTTTCTTT. Its translation is CASSLSWNTEAFF. Variable domain in full (rest from reference TRBV7-6 and TRBJ1-1): GAGVSQSPRYKVTKRGQDVALRCDPISGHVSLYWYRQALGQGPEFLTYFNYEAQQDKSGLPNDRFSAERPEGSISTLTIQRTEQRDSAMYRCASSLSWNTEAFFGQGTRLTVV.

In regard to this clone: At one end, the junction sequence differs from germline, possibly due to a read error. The chain links TRBV7-9 to TRBJ1-4, with D possibly matching TRBD1 (5 bases). Germline V gene sequence: CDR1 SEHNR, CDR2 FQNEAQ (reference sequence). The CDR3 sequence is 12 residues long. CDR3 region: CASSSDNGKLFF. The CDR3 DNA reads TGTGCCAGCAGCTCGGACAATGGAAAACTGTTTTTT.

V usage is TRBV6-1 and J usage is TRBJ1-2; maybe TRBD1 (6 bases). V was trimmed by 7 bases and J by 4 bases, leaving 16 bases between them. Per germline, CDR1 MNHNS and CDR2 SASEGT. This CDR3 comprises 14 residues. Written as DNA, the CDR3 is TGTGCCAGCACCGAAGGGGGAATGGGCTATGGCTACACCTTC. This translates into CASTEGGMGYGYTF.

This clone has a handful of counts. The chain combines TRBV30 with TRBJ1-2, with D uncertain. The CDR3 runs 13 residues. The V gene lost 0 bases and the J gene lost 3 bases, with 8 bases spanning the gap. Germline-derived CDR1 and CDR2 are GTSNPN and SVGIG (reference sequence). Here the CDR3 DNA reads TGTGCCTGGAGTGTTGTGGAGGACTATGGCTACACCTTC. Translation gives CAWSVVEDYGYTF.